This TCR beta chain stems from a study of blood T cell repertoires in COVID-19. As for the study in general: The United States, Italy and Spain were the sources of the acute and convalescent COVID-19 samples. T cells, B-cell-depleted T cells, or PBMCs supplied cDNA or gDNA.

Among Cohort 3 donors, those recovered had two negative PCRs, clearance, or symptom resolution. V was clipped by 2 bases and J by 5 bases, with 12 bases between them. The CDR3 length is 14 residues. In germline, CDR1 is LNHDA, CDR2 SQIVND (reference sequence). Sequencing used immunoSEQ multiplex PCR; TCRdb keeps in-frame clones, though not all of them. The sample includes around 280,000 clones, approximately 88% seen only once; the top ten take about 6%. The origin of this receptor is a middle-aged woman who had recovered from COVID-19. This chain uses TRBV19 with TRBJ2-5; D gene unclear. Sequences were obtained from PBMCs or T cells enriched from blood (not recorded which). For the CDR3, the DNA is TGTGCCAGTAGTATAAGTAGCAGTGTGGAGACCCAGTACTTC. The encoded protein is CASSISSSVETQYF.